These 10 T cell receptor beta chains share one sample of origin, sequenced in a study of blood T cell repertoires in COVID-19. The assay was immunoSEQ multiplex PCR, and TCRdb's table has in-frame clones only and misses some. The sample includes around 59,000 clones, less than 80% seen only once; the top ten take 8.5% to 10%. The sample comprised peripheral blood. These receptors were obtained from a human donor in a cohort sampled during active COVID-19.

This chain joins TRBV3-1 (or the pseudogene TRBV3-2) and TRBJ1-5, with 8 positions matching TRBD1. The V gene's germline CDR1 is LGHDT and CDR2 YNNKEL (reference sequence). The CDR3 length is 15 residues. V gave up 4 bases and J gave up 3 bases; unmatched junction bases: 5. Here the CDR3 DNA reads TGTGCCAGCAGCCCAGGACAGGGTTACAATCAGCCCCAGCATTTT. It specifies CASSPGQGYNQPQHF.

This clone has more than one count but fewer than ten. The chain couples TRBV18 to TRBJ1-6, with D possibly matching TRBD1 (6 bases). Trimming took 5 bases from V and 7 from J, leaving 12 bases between them. CDR3 length equals 14 residues. Germline CDR1 is KGHSH and CDR2 is LQKENI. For the CDR3, the DNA is TGTGCCAGCTCAGGCGACAGGCAGAATTCACCCCTCCACTTT. This codes for CASSGDRQNSPLHF.

J is TRBJ2-7 and V is TRBV11-2; 10 bases match TRBD2. Unmatched junction bases numbered 3, after V lost 3 bases and J lost 4 bases. Germline CDR1 SGHAT, CDR2 FQNNGV. CDR3 length: 14 amino acids. CDR3: CASSFTSGKYEQYF. The CDR3 DNA reads as TGTGCCAGCAGCTTTACTAGCGGGAAGTACGAGCAGTACTTC.

The chain joins TRBV10-3 to TRBJ2-7, with 8 bases matching TRBD2. Per the germline V gene, CDR1 is ENHRY and CDR2 is SYGVKD. This CDR3 contains 15 residues. J was trimmed by 0 bases and V by 3 bases; bases with no gene match: 4. For the CDR3, the DNA is TGTGCCATCAGTGAACCCAGCGGGAGCTCCTACGAGCAGTACTTC. Amino acid sequence: CAISEPSGSSYEQYF.

This clone was detected once. This rearrangement joins TRBV20-1 to TRBJ1-3; D is undetermined. V lost 3 bases, J lost 4 bases, and 10 bases lay in between. The germline gives CDR1 DFQATT, CDR2 SNEGSKA (reference sequence). This CDR3 comprises 13 residues. The chain's CDR3 is CSASIEAGNTIYF. For the CDR3, the DNA is TGCAGTGCTAGTATTGAAGCCGGAAACACCATATATTTT.

This clone has more than one count but fewer than ten. J is TRBJ2-3 and V is TRBV28; TRBD2 matches 9 bases. Germline V CDR1 and CDR2: MDHEN, SYDVKM. J was trimmed by 3 bases and V by 0 bases; bases with no gene match: 1. There are 15 residues in the CDR3. DNA for the CDR3: TGTGCCAGCAGTTTATGGACTAGCGGTACAGATACGCAGTATTTT. This translates into CASSLWTSGTDTQYF.

V is TRBV10-3 and J is TRBJ2-7; 7 bases are shared with TRBD2. The trim removed 2 bases at V and 6 bases at J, leaving 4 bases unmatched. The CDR3 consists of 13 residues. Germline CDR1 and CDR2: ENHRY and SYGVKD. CDR3 in DNA: TGTGCCATCAGTGAGACCGGGGAGGGCGAGCAGTACTTC. Its translation: CAISETGEGEQYF.

The chain is built from TRBV11-3 and TRBJ2-2; TRBD2 is a possible D gene (5 bases). Trimming shortened V by 5 bases and J by 6 bases, and 13 bases separated the two germline ends. CDR3 length equals 14 residues. Per germline, CDR1 SGHNT and CDR2 YENEEA. The CDR3 spells CASSGLTDAGELFF. For the CDR3, the DNA is TGTGCCAGCAGCGGACTCACGGATGCCGGGGAGCTGTTTTTT. Filled out from reference TRBV11-3 and TRBJ2-2, the complete variable domain reads EAGVVQSPRYKIIEKKQPVAFWCNPISGHNTLYWYLQNLGQGPELLIRYENEEAVDDSQLPKDRFSAERLKGVDSTLKIQPAELGDSAVYLCASSGLTDAGELFFGEGSRLTVL.

The chain carries TRBV10-3 and TRBJ2-5, with D tentatively TRBD1 (6 bases). From germline, CDR1 is ENHRY and CDR2 SYGVKD. The V end lost 6 bases, the J end lost 2 bases, and 10 bases lay between the germline ends. This CDR3 contains 13 residues. CDR3 region: CAIRRQDQETQYF. As DNA, the CDR3 is TGTGCCATCAGAAGACAGGATCAAGAGACCCAGTACTTC.

The V call is TRBV4-1, the J call TRBJ2-3, with 14 bases that match TRBD2. Per the germline V gene, CDR1 is MGHRA and CDR2 is YSYEKL. The CDR3 contains 16 residues. V lost 0 bases, J lost 11 bases, and 7 bases stayed unmatched. CDR3 bases: TGCGCCAGCAGCCAAGAGGAGGGGACTAGCGGGAGAGTGCAGTATTTT. It encodes CASSQEEGTSGRVQYF.